What follows describes a single T cell receptor beta chain. This specimen belongs to a study of T cell changes during pregnancy in multiple sclerosis. Germline CDR1 and CDR2: SGHTA and FQGNSA. J gave up 6 bases and V 5 bases, and 6 bases lay outside the gene matches. This CDR3 region has 13 residues. Profiled with immunoSEQ multiplex PCR; TCRdb holds only in-frame clones, not every one. This table holds 45,000 to 60,000 clones, approximately 92% found once. The chain joins TRBV7-2 to TRBJ2-5; 7 bases fit TRBD1. This TCR was sampled from a female donor in good health, enrolled as a control in a pregnancy study. The input for sequencing was peripheral blood, taken after pregnancy. CDR3 in DNA: TGTGCCAGCAGCCCCCACAGGGGCCAGACCCAGTACTTC. It codes for CASSPHRGQTQYF.